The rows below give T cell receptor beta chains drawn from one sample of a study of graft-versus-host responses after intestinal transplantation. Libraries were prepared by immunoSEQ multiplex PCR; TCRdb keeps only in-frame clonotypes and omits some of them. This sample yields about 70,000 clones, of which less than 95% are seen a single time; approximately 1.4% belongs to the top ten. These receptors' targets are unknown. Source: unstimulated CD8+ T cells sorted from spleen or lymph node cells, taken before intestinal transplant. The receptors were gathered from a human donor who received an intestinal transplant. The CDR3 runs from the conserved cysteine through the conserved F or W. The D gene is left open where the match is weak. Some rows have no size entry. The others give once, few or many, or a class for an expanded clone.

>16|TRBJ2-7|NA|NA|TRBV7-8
TGTGCCAGCAGCCAGGGCTTGGGTGGGACTTTTTACGAGCAGTACTTC
CASSQGLGGTFYEQYF
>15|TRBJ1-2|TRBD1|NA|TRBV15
TGTGCCACCAGCAGATGGATCGGGACAGGGTCCGGCTACACCTTC
CATSRWIGTGSGYTF
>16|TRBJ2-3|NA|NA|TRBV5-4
TGTGCCAGCAGCTTTGGCTCAGGGGCCGGAACAGATACGCAGTATTTT
CASSFGSGAGTDTQYF
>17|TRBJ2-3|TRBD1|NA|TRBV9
TGTGCCAGCAGCCCCCCCGGGACAGGCGCCTGGCTGGGTACGCAGTATTTT
CASSPPGTGAWLGTQYF
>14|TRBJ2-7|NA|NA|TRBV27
TGTGCCAGCAGTTTATCTGGCGGGCCCTACGAGCAGTACTTC
CASSLSGGPYEQYF
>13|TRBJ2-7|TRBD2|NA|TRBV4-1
TGCGCCAGCAGCCAGGGGGGGATCAACGAGCAGTACTTC
CASSQGGINEQYF
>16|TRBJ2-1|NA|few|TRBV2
TGTGCCAGCAGTGAAGCCTGGACAGAGACCTACAATGAGCAGTTCTTC
CASSEAWTETYNEQFF
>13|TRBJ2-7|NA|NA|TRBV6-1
TGTGCCAGCAGGGCAGGCTTCTCCTACGAGCAGTACTTC
CASRAGFSYEQYF
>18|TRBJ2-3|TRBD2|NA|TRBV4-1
TGCGCCAGCAGCCAAGATTGGCTAGCGGGGGGGTTCTCAGATACGCAGTATTTT
CASSQDWLAGGFSDTQYF
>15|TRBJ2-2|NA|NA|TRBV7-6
TGTGCCAGCAGCCAGGGGACTACCCTCACCGGGGAGCTGTTTTTT
CASSQGTTLTGELFF
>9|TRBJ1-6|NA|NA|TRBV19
TGTGCCAGTAGTATTGGGGGGACCTTT
CASSIGGTF
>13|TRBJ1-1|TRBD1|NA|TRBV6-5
TGTGCCAGCAGTCGACAGGGGAACACTGAAGCTTTCTTT
CASSRQGNTEAFF
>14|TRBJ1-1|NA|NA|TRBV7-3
TGTGCCAGCAGCCCAGGGGCGGGGAACACTGAAGCTTTCTTT
CASSPGAGNTEAFF
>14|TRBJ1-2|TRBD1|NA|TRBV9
TGTGCCAGCAGCGCCCACCGGGACAGCTATGGCTACACCTTC
CASSAHRDSYGYTF
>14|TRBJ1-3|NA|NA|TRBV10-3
TGTGCCATCACCGACTCTCCCACTGGAAACACCATATATTTT
CAITDSPTGNTIYF
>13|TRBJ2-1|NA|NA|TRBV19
TGTGCCAGTAGTATAGATGTGAGAAATGAGCAGTTCTTC
CASSIDVRNEQFF
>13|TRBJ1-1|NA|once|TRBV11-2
TGTGCCAGCAGCTTATTGGCAGGGACTGAAGCTTTCTTT
CASSLLAGTEAFF
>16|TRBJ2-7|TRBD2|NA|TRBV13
TGTGCCAGCAGCCCCCCCGGGCTAGCGGGGAACTACGAGCAGTACTTC
CASSPPGLAGNYEQYF
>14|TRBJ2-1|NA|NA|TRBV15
TGTGCCACCAGCAGAGTTTTTGAGGGCGGTGAGCAGTTCTTC
CATSRVFEGGEQFF
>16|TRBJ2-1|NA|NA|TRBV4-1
TGCGCCAGCAGCCAAGATCCCCTAGTTTCCTACAATGAGCAGTTCTTC
CASSQDPLVSYNEQFF
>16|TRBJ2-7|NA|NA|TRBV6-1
TGTGCCAGCAGTGATGGGGCTTTCGGGAGTCCCTACGAGCAGTACTTC
CASSDGAFGSPYEQYF
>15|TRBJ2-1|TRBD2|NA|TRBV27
TGTGCCAGCCTATACCCGACTAGCGGGGGGTATGAGCAGTTCTTC
CASLYPTSGGYEQFF
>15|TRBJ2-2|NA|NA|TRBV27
TGTGCCAGCAGTTCTCAGACAGGAAACACCGGGGAGCTGTTTTTT
CASSSQTGNTGELFF
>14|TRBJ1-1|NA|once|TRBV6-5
TGTGCCAGCAGCCCTACACAGCCGAACACTGAAGCTTTCTTT
CASSPTQPNTEAFF
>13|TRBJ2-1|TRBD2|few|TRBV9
TGTGCCAGCAGCGGGCGGGGGGGGGTTGAGCAGTTCTTC
CASSGRGGVEQFF
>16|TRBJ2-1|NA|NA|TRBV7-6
TGTGCCAGCAGCTTAGCGAGGGGCGGGGGCCTAGCCATGCAGTTCTTC
CASSLARGGGLAMQFF
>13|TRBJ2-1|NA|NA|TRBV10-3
TGTGCCGTTAGCCAGGGAACGTACAATGAGCAGTTCTTC
CAVSQGTYNEQFF
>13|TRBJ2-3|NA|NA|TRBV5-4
TGTGCCAGCACCCCGGGAAGCACAGATACGCAGTATTTT
CASTPGSTDTQYF
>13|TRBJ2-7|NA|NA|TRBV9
TGTGCCAGCAGCCCGAAGACTTCCTACGAGCAGTACTTC
CASSPKTSYEQYF
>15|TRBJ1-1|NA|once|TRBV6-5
TGTGCCAGCAGTTACTCTTTTGGGGGGGGTCATGAAGCTTTCTTT
CASSYSFGGGHEAFF
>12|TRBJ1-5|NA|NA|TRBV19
TGTGCCAGTCGAACAGGGTGGCAGCCCCAGCATTTT
CASRTGWQPQHF
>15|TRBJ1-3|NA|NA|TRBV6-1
TGTGCCACCTCCGCGGGGCCGGCGGTTTTGAACACCATATATTTT
CATSAGPAVLNTIYF
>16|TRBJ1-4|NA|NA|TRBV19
TGTGCCAGTAGTACCCAACAGGCCCGGCGGGGCGAAAAACTGTTTTTT
CASSTQQARRGEKLFF
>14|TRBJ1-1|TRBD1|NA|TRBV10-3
TGTGCCATCAGGGACAGGGGGCTGAGTACTGAAGCTTTCTTT
CAIRDRGLSTEAFF
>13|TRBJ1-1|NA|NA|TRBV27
TGTGCCAGCAGTTTTTCGGGGGGACCTGAAGCTTTCTTT
CASSFSGGPEAFF
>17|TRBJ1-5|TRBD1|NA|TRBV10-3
TGTGCCATCAGTGACCCGGGACAGGGGGCGGGCAATCAGCCCCAGCATTTT
CAISDPGQGAGNQPQHF
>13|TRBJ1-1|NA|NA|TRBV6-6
TGTGCCAGCATGGTCACAGGGTGGTCCGAAGCTTTCTTT
CASMVTGWSEAFF
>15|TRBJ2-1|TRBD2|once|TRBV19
TGTGCCATCCGGCGGGAGGACTCGGACTACAATGAGCAGTTCTTC
CAIRREDSDYNEQFF
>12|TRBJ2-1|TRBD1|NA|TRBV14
TGTGCCTGCGGACAGGGGGGCCCTGAGCAGTTCTTC
CACGQGGPEQFF
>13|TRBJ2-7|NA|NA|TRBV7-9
TGTGCCAGCAGCCCGCCCGGGGGCTACGAGCAGTACTTC
CASSPPGGYEQYF
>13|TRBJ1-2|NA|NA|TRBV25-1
TGTGCCAGCAGTTATTCCCGGAACTATGGCTACACCTTC
CASSYSRNYGYTF
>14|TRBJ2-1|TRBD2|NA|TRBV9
TGTGCCAGCAGCGTTGGGACTAGCGGCCCCGGGCAGTTCTTC
CASSVGTSGPGQFF
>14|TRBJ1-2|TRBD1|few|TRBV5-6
TGTGCCAGCAGCTGGGGGACAGTTCCTTATGGCTACACCTTC
CASSWGTVPYGYTF
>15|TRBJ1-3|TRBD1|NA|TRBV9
TGTGCCAGCAGCGTAGAGGGACAGGGAATGAACACCATATATTTT
CASSVEGQGMNTIYF
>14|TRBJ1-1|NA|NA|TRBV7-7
TGTGCTAGCAGCTCCCCCCAGGGGTGGACTGAAGCTTTCTTT
CASSSPQGWTEAFF
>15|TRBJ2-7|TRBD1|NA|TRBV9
TGTGCCAGCAGCGCACCCGGGACAGGGCTAGGCGAGCAGTACTTC
CASSAPGTGLGEQYF
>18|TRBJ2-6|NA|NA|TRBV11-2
TGTGCCAGCAGCTTACTGGAGGGGTTAAGCTCTGGGGCCAACGTCCTGACTTTC
CASSLLEGLSSGANVLTF
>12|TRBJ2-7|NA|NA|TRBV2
TGTGCCAGCAGTGAACGCAGGTGGGAGCAGTACTTC
CASSERRWEQYF
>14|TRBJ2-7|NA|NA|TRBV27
TGTGCCAGCAGTCCGGGACACAAAACCTACGAGCAGTACTTC
CASSPGHKTYEQYF
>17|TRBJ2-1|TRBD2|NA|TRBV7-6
TGTGCCAGCAGCTTAGAGGGCGGCGGGGGGGTTGGGAATGAGCAGTTCTTC
CASSLEGGGGVGNEQFF
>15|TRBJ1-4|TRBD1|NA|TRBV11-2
TGTGCCAGCAGGGCAGCGGGGACAGGGGACTATGAACTGTTTTTT
CASRAAGTGDYELFF
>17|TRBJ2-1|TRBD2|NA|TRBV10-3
TGTGCCATCAGTGAACCCTTTAGCGGGGGGGACTACAATGAGCAGTTCTTC
CAISEPFSGGDYNEQFF
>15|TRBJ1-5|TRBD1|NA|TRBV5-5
TGTGCCAGCAGCTCGAGGGACAGGGAAAATCAGCCCCAGCATTTT
CASSSRDRENQPQHF
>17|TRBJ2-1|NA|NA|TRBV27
TGTGCCAGCAGTTTATCATGGACAGCCCTGTCCTACAATGAGCAGTTCTTC
CASSLSWTALSYNEQFF